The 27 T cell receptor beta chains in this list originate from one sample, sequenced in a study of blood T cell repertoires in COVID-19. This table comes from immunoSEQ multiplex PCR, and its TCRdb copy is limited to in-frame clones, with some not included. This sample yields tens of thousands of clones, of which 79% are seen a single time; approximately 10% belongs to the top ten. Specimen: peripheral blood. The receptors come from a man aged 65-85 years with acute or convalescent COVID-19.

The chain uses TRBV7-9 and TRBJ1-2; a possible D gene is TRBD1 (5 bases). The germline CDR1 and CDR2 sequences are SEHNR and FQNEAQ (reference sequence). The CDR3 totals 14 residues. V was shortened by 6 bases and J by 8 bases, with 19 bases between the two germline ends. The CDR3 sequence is CASRPEGGEDGYTF. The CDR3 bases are TGTGCCAGCAGGCCTGAGGGAGGGGAGGACGGCTACACCTTC. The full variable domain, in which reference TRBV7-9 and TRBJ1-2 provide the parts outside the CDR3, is DTGVSQNPRHKITKRGQNVTFRCDPISEHNRLYWYRQTLGQGPEFLTYFQNEAQLEKSRLLSDRFSAERPKGSFSTLEIQRTEQGDSAMYLCASRPEGGEDGYTFGSGTRLTVV.

Here the CDR3 reads CASSQGHDSNQPQHF. CDR3 bases: TGCGCCAGCAGCCAAGGACACGATAGCAATCAGCCCCAGCATTTT. The rearrangement links TRBV4-1 to TRBJ1-5; unclear D gene. Germline V lookup: CDR1 MGHRA, CDR2 YSYEKL. V was trimmed by 1 base and J by 0 bases, leaving 7 bases between them. This CDR3 is 15 amino acids long.

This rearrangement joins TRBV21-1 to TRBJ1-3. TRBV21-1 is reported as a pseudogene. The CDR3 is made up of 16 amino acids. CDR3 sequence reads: CASSKDRGSSGNTIYF. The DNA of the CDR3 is TGTGCCAGCAGCAAAGACCGGGGGAGCTCTGGAAACACCATATATTTT.

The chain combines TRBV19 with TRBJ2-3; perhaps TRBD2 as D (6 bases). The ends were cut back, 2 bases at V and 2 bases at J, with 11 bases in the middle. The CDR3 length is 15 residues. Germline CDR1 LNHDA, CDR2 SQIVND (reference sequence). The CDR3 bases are TGTGCCAGTAGTATAACCGGGGGATCCACAGATACGCAGTATTTT. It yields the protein CASSITGGSTDTQYF.

DNA of the CDR3: TGTGCCAGCAGCCCCCGGGATTCCTACGAGCAGTACGTC. Protein: CASSPRDSYEQYV. The genes are TRBV3-1 (or the pseudogene TRBV3-2) and TRBJ2-7; maybe TRBD2 (5 bases). V lost 4 bases to trimming and J lost 1 base, with 8 bases between them. Germline V lookup: CDR1 LGHDT, CDR2 YNNKEL (reference sequence). This CDR3 comprises 13 residues.

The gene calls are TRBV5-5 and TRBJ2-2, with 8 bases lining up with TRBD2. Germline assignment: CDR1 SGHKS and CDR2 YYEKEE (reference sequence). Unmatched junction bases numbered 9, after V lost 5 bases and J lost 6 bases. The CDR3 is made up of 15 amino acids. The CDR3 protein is CASRALAGGPGELFF. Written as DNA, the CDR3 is TGTGCCAGCAGGGCTCTAGCGGGTGGTCCCGGGGAGCTGTTTTTT.

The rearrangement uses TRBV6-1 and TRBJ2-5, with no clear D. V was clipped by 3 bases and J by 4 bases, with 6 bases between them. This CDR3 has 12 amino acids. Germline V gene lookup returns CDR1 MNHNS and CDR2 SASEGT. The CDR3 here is CASSDLVETQYF. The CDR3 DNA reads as TGTGCCAGCAGTGATCTAGTAGAGACCCAGTACTTC.

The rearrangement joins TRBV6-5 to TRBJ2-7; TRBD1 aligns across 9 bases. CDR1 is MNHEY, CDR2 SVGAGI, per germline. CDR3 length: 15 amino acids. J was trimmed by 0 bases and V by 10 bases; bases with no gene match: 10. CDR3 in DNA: TGTGCCAACCCCGCCGGGACAGGGAGCTCCTACGAGCAGTACGTC. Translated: CANPAGTGSSYEQYV.

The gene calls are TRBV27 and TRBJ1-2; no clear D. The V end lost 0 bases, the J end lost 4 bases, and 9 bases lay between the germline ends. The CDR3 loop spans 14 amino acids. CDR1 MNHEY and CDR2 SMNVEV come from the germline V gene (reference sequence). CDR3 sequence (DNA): TGTGCCAGCAGTTTATCGTCGCGGTTCTATGGCTACACCTTC. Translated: CASSLSSRFYGYTF.

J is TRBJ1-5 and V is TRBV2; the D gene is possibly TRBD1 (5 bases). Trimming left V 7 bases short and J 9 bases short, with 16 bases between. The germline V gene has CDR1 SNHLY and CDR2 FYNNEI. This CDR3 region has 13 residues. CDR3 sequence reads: CASIGRVGGPQHF. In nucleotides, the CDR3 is TGTGCCAGCATCGGCAGGGTCGGGGGGCCCCAGCATTTT.

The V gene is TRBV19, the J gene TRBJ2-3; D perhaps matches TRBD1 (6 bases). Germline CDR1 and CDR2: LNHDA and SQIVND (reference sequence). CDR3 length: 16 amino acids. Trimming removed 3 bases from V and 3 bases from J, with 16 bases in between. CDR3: CASSMGASKSTDTQYF. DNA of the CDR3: TGTGCCAGTAGTATGGGGGCCTCTAAGTCAACAGATACGCAGTATTTT.

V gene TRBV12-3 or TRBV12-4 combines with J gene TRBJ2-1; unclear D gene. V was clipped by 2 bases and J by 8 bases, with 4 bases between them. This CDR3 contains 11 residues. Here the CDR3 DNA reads TGTGCCAGCAGTTTATCATATGAGCAGTTCTTC. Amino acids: CASSLSYEQFF.

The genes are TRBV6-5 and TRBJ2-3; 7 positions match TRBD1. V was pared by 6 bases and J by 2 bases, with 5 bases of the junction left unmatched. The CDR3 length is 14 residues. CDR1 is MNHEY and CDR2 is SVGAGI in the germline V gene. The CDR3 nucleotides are TGTGCCAGCAGACTTGACAGGGTCACAGATACGCAGTATTTT. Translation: CASRLDRVTDTQYF.

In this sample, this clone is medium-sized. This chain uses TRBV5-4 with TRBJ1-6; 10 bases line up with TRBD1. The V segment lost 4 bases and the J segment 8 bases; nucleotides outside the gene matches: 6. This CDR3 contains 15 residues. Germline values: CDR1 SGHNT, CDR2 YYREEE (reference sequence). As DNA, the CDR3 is TGTGCCAGCAGCACGGGACAGGGGACGGATTCACCCCTCCACTTT. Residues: CASSTGQGTDSPLHF.

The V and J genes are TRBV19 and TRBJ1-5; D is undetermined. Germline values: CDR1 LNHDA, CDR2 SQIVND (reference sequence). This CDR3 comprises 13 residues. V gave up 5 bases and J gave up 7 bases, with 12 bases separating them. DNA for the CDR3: TGTGCCAGTAGTCCCCTCAGAAAGCAGCCCCAGCATTTT. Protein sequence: CASSPLRKQPQHF.

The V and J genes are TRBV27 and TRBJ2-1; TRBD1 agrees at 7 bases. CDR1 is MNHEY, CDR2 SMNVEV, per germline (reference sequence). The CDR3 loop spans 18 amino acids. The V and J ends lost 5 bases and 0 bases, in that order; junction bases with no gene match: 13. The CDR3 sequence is CASSKQGNLGFSYNEQFF. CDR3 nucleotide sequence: TGTGCCAGCAGTAAACAGGGGAACCTCGGATTCTCCTACAATGAGCAGTTCTTC.

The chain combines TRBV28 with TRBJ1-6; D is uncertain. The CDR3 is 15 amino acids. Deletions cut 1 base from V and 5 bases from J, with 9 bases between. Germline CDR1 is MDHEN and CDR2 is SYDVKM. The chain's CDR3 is CASSLYSTDNSPLHF. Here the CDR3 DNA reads TGTGCCAGCAGTTTATACAGTACGGATAATTCACCCCTCCACTTT.

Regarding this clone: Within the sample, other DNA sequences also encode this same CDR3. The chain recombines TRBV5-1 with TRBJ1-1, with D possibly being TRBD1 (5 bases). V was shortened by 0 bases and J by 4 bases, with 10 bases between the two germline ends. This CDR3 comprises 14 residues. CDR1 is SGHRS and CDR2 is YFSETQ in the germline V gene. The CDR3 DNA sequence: TGCGCCAGCAGCTTGGCCTCCGGGGGCACTGAAGCTTTCTTT. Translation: CASSLASGGTEAFF.

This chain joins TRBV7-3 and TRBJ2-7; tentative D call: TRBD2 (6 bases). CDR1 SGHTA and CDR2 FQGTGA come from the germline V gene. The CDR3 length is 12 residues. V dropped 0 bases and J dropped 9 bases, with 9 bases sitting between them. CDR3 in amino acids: CASSLTGGRQYF. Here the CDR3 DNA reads TGTGCCAGCAGCTTAACGGGGGGAAGGCAGTACTTC.

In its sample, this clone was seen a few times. The CDR3 DNA sequence: TGTGCCACCAGTGACCCCGGGACAGGGAACGGCTACACCTTC. Its translation: CATSDPGTGNGYTF. This chain uses TRBV24-1 with TRBJ1-2; 9 nucleotides line up with TRBD1. This CDR3 is 14 amino acids long. Germline CDR1 reads KGHDR; CDR2 reads SFDVKD. J lost 8 bases, V lost 4 bases, and 7 bases had no gene match.

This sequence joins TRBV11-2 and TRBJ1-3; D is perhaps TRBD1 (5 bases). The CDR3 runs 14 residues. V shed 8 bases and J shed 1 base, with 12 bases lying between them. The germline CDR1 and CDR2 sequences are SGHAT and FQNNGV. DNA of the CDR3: TGTGCCAGCGGGGGGGTTGTTTCTGGAAACACCATATATTTT. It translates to CASGGVVSGNTIYF.

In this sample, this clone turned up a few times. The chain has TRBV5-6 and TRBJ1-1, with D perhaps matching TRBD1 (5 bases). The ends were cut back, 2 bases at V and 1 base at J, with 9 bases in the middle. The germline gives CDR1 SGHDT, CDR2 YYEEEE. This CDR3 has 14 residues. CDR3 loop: CASSLDSWNTEAFF. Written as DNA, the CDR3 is TGTGCCAGCAGCTTAGACAGTTGGAACACTGAAGCTTTCTTT.

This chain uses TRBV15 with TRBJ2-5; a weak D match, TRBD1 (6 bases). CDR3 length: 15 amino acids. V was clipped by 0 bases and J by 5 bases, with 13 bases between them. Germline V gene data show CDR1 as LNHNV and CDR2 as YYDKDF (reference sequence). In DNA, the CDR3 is TGTGCCACCAGCAGAGATCTGAGGGGGTTGGAGACCCAGTACTTC. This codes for CATSRDLRGLETQYF.

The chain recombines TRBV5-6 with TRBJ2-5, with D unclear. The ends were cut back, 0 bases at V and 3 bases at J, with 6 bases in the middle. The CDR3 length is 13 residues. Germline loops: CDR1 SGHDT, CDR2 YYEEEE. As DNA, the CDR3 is TGTGCCAGCAGCTTGGTCCAGAAAGAGACCCAGTACTTC. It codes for CASSLVQKETQYF.

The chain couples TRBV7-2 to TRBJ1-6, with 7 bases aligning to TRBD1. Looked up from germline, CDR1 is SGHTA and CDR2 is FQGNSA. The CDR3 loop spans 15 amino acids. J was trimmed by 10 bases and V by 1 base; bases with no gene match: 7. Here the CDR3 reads CASSLGGGNRSPLHF. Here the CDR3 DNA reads TGTGCCAGCAGCTTAGGAGGGGGCAATCGATCACCCCTCCACTTT.

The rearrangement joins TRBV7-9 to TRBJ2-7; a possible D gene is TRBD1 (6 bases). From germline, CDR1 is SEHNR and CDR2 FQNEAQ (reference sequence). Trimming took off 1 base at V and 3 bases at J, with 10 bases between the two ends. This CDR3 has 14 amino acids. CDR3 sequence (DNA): TGTGCCAGCAGCTTAGGTGGACAGAGCTACGAGCAGTACGTC. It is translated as CASSLGGQSYEQYV.

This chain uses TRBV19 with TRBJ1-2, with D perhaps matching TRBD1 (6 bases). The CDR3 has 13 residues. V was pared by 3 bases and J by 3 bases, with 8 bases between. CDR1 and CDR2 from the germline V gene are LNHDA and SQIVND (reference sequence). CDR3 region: CASSMNRDYGYTF. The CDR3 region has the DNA TGTGCCAGTAGTATGAACAGGGACTATGGCTACACCTTC.